The T cell receptor (beta chain) described here comes from a study of human T cells and chemical hapten exposure. Study information: All patients underwent weekly scalp dosing with diphenylcyclopropenone for the full approximately 25-week study. Per-sample TCR yield variability stemmed mainly from small pooled library volume differences. Findings and caveats of the study: Patch test score tracked positively with PT1 expanded TCR counts.

Time point given: patch test 3, about 24 weeks after DPC sensitization. The treatment is: therapeutic diphenylcyclopropenone sensitization with weekly scalp DPC. The study used a library that attached unique molecular identifiers to individual cDNA molecules. In TCRdb, the RACE reads were re-called with MiXCR into one record per CDR3 protein. The sample shows under 75,000 distinct CDR3 sequences, 11% of them seen only once. On this clonotype: Its antigen is currently unknown.

Losses at the gene ends were 8 bases for V and 5 bases for J; bases not matched to a gene: 12. Looked up from germline, CDR1 is SEHNR and CDR2 is FQNEAQ (reference sequence). This CDR3 spans 15 amino acids. The receptor was isolated from a woman in her 50s with alopecia areata. Some clones in this sample may be carry-over from other donors' samples. The material sequenced was whole blood, taken in connection with sensitization to the hapten diphenylcyclopropenone (DPC). The rearrangement joins TRBV7-9 to TRBJ2-7; 10 bases are a match to TRBD1. The CDR3, as DNA: TGTGCCAGCGGGAGAAGCGGGACAGGGGCAGACGAGCAGTACTTC. It codes for CASGRSGTGADEQYF.